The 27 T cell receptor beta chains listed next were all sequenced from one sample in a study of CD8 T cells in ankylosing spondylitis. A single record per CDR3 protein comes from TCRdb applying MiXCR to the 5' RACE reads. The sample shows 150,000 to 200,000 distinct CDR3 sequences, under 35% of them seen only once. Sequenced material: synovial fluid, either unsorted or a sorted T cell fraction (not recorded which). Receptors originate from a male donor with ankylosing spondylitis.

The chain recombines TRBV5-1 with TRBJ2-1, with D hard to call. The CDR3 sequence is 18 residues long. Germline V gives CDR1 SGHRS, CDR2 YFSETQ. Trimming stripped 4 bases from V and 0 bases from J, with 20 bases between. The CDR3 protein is CASSRTKTDRSSYNEQFF. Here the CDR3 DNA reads TGCGCCAGCAGCCGAACGAAGACGGACCGAAGCTCCTACAATGAGCAGTTCTTC.

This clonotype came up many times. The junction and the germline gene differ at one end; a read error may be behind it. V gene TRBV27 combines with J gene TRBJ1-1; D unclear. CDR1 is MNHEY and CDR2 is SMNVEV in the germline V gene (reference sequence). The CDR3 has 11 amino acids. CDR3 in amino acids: CLESEVTEAFF. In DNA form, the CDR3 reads TGCCTCGAGAGCGAGGTAACTGAAGCTTTCTTT.

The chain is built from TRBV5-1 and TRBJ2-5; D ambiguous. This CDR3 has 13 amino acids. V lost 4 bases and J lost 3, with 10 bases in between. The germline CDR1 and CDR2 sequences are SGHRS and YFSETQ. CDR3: CASSRALEETQYF. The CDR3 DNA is TGCGCCAGCAGCCGGGCCCTTGAAGAGACCCAGTACTTC.

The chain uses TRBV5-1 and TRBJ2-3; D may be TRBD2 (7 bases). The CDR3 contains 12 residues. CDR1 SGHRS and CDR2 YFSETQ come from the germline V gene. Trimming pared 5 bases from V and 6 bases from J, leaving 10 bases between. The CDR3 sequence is CASRSGGDTQYF. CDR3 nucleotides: TGCGCCAGCAGGTCGGGGGGCGATACGCAGTATTTT.

This chain's CDR3 is CASSPSPVSRTDTQYF. In nucleotides, the CDR3 is TGCGCCAGCAGCCCCTCTCCGGTCAGTCGCACAGATACGCAGTATTTT. V gene TRBV5-1 combines with J gene TRBJ2-3; D remains unclear. Trimming left V 4 bases short and J 1 base short, with 16 bases between. The CDR3 has 16 residues. Germline assignment: CDR1 SGHRS and CDR2 YFSETQ. Based on the CDR3 plus reference TRBV5-1 and TRBJ2-3, the full variable domain is KAGVTQTPRYLIKTRGQQVTLSCSPISGHRSVSWYQQTPGQGLQFLFEYFSETQRNKGNFPGRFSGRQFSNSRSEMNVSTLELGDSALYLCASSPSPVSRTDTQYFGPGTRLTVL.

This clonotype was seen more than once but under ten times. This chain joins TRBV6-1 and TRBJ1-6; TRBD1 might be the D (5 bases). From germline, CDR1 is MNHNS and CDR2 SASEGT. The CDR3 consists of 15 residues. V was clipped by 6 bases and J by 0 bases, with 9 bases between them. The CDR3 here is CASRGGGSYNSPLHF. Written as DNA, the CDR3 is TGTGCCAGCAGGGGGGGGGGCTCCTATAATTCACCCCTCCACTTT.

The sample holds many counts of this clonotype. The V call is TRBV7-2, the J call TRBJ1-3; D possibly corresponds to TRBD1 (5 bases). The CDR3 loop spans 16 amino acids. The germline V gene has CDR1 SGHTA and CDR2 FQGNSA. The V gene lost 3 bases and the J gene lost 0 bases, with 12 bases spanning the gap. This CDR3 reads CASSLGLLLSGNTIYF. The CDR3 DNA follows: TGTGCCAGCAGCTTGGGACTCCTACTCTCTGGAAACACCATATATTTT.

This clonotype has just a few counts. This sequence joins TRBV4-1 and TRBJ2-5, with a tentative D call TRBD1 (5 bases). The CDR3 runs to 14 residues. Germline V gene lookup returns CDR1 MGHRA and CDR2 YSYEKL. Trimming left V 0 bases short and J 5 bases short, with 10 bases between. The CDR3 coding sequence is TGCGCCAGCAGCCAAGAAGGGGCCGAGGAGACCCAGTACTTC. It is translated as CASSQEGAEETQYF.

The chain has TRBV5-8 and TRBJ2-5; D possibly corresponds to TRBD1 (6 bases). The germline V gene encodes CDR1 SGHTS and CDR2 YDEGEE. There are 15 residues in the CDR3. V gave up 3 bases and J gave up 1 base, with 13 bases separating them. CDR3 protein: CASSWGTRRQETQYF. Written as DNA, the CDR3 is TGTGCCAGCAGCTGGGGGACAAGACGCCAAGAGACCCAGTACTTC.

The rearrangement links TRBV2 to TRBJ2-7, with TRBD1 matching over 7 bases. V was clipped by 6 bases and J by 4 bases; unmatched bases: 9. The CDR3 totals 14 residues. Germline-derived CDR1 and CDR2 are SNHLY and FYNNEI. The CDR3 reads CASRTWGRGYEQYF. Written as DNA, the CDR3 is TGTGCCAGCAGAACTTGGGGCAGGGGGTACGAGCAGTACTTC.

In DNA, the CDR3 is TGTGCCAGCAGCCCGGGGGACAGGGTAGGCACTGAAGCTTTCTTT. It yields the protein CASSPGDRVGTEAFF. The genes are TRBV7-2 and TRBJ1-1; 9 bases line up with TRBD1. Looked up from germline, CDR1 is SGHTA and CDR2 is FQGNSA. CDR3 length equals 15 residues. V trimming: 5 bases; J trimming: 4 bases; junction bases outside the gene matches: 8.

The CDR3 sequence: CASSLTSGSVRNEQFF. In DNA, the CDR3 is TGTGCCAGCAGTTTGACTAGCGGGAGCGTTAGGAATGAGCAGTTCTTC. This chain joins TRBV28 and TRBJ2-1; 12 bases match TRBD2. The germline V gene has CDR1 MDHEN and CDR2 SYDVKM. The CDR3 sequence is 16 residues long. Trimming took 3 bases from V and 7 from J; bases not matched to a gene: 7. The full variable domain, in which reference TRBV28 and TRBJ2-1 provide the parts outside the CDR3, is DVKVTQSSRYLVKRTGEKVFLECVQDMDHENMFWYRQDPGLGLRLIYFSYDVKMKEKGDIPEGYSVSREKKERFSLILESASTNQTSMYLCASSLTSGSVRNEQFFGPGTRLTVL.

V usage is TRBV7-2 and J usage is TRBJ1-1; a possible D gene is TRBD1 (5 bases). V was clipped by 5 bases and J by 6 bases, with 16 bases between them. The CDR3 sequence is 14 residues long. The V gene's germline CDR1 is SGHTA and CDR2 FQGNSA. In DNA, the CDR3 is TGTGCCAGCAGCCCGCGGGGGGGAACGCCTGAAGCTTTCTTT. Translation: CASSPRGGTPEAFF.

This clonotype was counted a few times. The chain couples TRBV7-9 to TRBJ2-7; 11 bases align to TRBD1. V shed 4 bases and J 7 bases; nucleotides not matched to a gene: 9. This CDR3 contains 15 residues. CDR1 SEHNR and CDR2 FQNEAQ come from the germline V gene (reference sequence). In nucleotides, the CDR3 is TGTGCCAGCAGCTCACACGGACAGGGGGCTGGGGAGCAGTACTTC. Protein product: CASSSHGQGAGEQYF.

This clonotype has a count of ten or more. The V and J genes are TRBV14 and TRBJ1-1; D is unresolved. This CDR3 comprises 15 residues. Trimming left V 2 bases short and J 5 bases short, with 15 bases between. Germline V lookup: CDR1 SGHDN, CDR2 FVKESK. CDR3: CASSQLGGLGTEAFF. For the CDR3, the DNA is TGTGCCAGCAGCCAACTGGGAGGGCTAGGGACTGAAGCTTTCTTT.

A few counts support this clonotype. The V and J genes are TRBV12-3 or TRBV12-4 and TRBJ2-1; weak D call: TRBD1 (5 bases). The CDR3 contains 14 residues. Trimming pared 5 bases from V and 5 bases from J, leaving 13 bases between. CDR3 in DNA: TGTGCCAGCAGTCTCCTAAGGGGCAACAATGAGCAGTTCTTC. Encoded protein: CASSLLRGNNEQFF.

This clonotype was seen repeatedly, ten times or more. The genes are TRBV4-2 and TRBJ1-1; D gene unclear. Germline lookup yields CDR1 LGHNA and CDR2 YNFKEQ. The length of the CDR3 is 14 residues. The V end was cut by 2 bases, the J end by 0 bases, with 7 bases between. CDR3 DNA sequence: TGTGCCAGCAGCCAATCGGACCTGAACACTGAAGCTTTCTTT. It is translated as CASSQSDLNTEAFF.

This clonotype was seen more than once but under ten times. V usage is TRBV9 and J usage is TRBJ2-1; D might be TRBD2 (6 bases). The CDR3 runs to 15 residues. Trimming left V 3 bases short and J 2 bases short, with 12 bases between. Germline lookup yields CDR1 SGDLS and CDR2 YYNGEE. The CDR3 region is CASSAAGLTYNEQFF. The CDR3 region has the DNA TGTGCCAGCAGCGCCGCGGGACTTACCTACAATGAGCAGTTCTTC.

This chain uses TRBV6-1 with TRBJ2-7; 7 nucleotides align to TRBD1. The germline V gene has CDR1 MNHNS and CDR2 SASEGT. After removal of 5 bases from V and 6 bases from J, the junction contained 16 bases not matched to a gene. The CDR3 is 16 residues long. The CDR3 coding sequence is TGTGCCAGCAGTCCGGACAGGAGATCGTTAACCTCCGAGCAGTACTTC. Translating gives CASSPDRRSLTSEQYF.

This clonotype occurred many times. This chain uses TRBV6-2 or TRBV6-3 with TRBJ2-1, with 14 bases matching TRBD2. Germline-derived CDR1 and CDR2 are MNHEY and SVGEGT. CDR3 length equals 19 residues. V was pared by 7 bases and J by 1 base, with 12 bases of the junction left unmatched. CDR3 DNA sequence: TGTGCCAGCACTCCCGGGACTAGCGGGAGTAAGAGGTCCTACAATGAGCAGTTCTTC. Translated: CASTPGTSGSKRSYNEQFF.

The CDR3 loop is CASSTGGNEDTQYF. In DNA form, the CDR3 reads TGTGCCAGCAGCACCGGGGGGAATGAAGATACGCAGTATTTT. The chain couples TRBV7-6 to TRBJ2-3; 7 bases align to TRBD2. This CDR3 contains 14 residues. V was clipped by 5 bases and J by 5 bases; unmatched bases: 7. The germline CDR1 and CDR2 sequences are SGHVS and FNYEAQ.

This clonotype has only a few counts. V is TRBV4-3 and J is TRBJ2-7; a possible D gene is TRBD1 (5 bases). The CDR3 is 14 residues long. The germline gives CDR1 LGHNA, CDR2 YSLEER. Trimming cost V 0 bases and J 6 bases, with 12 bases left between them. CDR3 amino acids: CASSQDLRRGEQYF. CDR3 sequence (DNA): TGCGCCAGCAGCCAAGATCTAAGAAGGGGCGAGCAGTACTTC.

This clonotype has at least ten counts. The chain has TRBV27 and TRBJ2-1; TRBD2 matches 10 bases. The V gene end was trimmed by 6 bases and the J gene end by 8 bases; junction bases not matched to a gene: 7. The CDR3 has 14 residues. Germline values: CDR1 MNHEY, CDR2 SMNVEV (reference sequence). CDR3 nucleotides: TGTGCCAGCAGACCTATTGGGACTAGCGATGAGCAGTTCTTC. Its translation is CASRPIGTSDEQFF.

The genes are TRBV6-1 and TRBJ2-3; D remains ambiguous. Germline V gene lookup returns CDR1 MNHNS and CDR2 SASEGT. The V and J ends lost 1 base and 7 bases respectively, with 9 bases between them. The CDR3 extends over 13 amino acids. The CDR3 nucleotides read TGTGCCAGCAGTGAAGGGACCATCCATACGCAGTATTTT. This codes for CASSEGTIHTQYF.

CDR3 sequence reads: CASTYDISYEQYF. As DNA, the CDR3 is TGTGCCAGCACCTACGACATTTCCTACGAGCAGTACTTC. The chain joins TRBV6-6 to TRBJ2-7, with D uncertain. Per germline, CDR1 MNHNY and CDR2 SVGAGI (reference sequence). V was cut by 7 bases and J by 1 base, with 11 bases left in between. The CDR3 has 13 amino acids.

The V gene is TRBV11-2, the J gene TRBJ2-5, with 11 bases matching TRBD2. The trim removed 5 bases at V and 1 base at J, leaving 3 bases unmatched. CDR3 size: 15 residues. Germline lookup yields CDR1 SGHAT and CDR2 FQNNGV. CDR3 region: CASSKTSGAQETQYF. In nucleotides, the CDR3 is TGTGCCAGCAGCAAGACTAGCGGGGCCCAAGAGACCCAGTACTTC.

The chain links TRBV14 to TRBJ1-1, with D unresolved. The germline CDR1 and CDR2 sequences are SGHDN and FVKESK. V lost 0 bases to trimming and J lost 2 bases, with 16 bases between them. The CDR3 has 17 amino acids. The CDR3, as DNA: TGTGCCAGCAGCCAAGATGTCGTAGGTTGGCGTAACACTGAAGCTTTCTTT. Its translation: CASSQDVVGWRNTEAFF.